This paragraph covers one T cell receptor beta chain sequence. This sample was included in a study of T cell changes during pregnancy in multiple sclerosis. Per germline, CDR1 ENHRY and CDR2 SYGVKD. There are 14 residues in the CDR3. With V trimmed by 6 bases and J by 6 bases, 8 bases remained unmatched. Generated by immunoSEQ multiplex PCR, the TCRdb table keeps only in-frame clones and is missing some. The sample has about 40,000 clones, around nine tenths seen once. The V call is TRBV10-3, the J call TRBJ2-7; 10 bases fit TRBD1. The source material was peripheral blood, sampled before pregnancy. The receptor was derived from a female donor with multiple sclerosis, enrolled in a pregnancy study. CDR3 bases: TGTGCCATCAGCGATACGGGACAGGGGAGCGAGCAGTACTTC. It translates to CAISDTGQGSEQYF.